This record covers a single T cell receptor beta chain. No antigen is known for it. This specimen comes from a study of identical twins. Findings and caveats of the study: Analyses of zero insertions could be partly confounded by invariant MAIT and iNKT cells. Findings came from cross-sectional statistics, without long-term follow-up of donors.

TCRdb analysed the 5' RACE reads with MiXCR anew, one entry per CDR3 protein. Here the sample spans more than 400,000 distinct CDR3 sequences, approximately 16% being singletons. This CDR3 contains 16 residues. J gave up 2 bases and V 3 bases, and 3 bases lay outside the gene matches. In germline, CDR1 is SNHLY, CDR2 FYNNEI. The data were also submitted as part of a second study, on yellow fever vaccine responses in identical twins.

Sequencing input: CD4+ T cells sorted from blood. This TCR was recovered from a woman aged 18 to 35 in good health. This chain uses TRBV2 with TRBJ2-6, with 8 positions matching TRBD1. The CDR3 DNA follows: TGTGCCAGCAGTGATGGACAGGGTCCTGGGGCCAACGTCCTGACTTTC. This encodes CASSDGQGPGANVLTF.